This record looks at one T cell receptor beta chain sequence and its context. Using immunoSEQ multiplex PCR, the repertoire was profiled, and TCRdb retains in-frame clones only, with some absent. The table includes 100,000 or so clones, 55% to 75% detected once. From germline, CDR1 is SEHNR and CDR2 FQNEAQ (reference sequence). The V and J ends lost 1 base and 6 bases, in that order; junction bases with no gene match: 4. The CDR3 runs to 15 residues. The data are from a study of blood T cell repertoires in COVID-19. Looking at the study overall: The United States, Italy and Spain provided the acute and convalescent COVID-19 samples.

The chain has TRBV7-9 and TRBJ1-5, with TRBD1 matching 9 bases. The TCR originated in a woman of 80 years or more with acute or convalescent COVID-19. Sequenced input: peripheral blood. The CDR3 loop reads CASSLGTGVAQPQHF. The CDR3 DNA follows: TGTGCCAGCAGCTTAGGGACAGGGGTTGCTCAGCCCCAGCATTTT.